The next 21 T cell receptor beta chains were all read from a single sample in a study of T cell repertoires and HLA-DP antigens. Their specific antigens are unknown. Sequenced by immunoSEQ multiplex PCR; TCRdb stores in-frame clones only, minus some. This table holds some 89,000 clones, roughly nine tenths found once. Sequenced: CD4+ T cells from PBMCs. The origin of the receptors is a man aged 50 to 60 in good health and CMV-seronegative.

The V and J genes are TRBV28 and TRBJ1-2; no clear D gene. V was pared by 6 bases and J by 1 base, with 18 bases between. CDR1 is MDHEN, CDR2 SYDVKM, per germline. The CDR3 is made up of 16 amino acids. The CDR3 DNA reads TGTGCCAGCAGCCACCGGGAAGCAGACCGTAACTATGGCTACACCTTC. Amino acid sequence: CASSHREADRNYGYTF.

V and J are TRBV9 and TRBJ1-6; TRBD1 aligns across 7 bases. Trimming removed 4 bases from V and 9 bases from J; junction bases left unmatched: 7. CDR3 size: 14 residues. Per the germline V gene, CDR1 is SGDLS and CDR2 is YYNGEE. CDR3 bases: TGTGCCAGCAGCCTCGGGGCAGGGGGTTCACCCCTCCACTTT. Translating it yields CASSLGAGGSPLHF.

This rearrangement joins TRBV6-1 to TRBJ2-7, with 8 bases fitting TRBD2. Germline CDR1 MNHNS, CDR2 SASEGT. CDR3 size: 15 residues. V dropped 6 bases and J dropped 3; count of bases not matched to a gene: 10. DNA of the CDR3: TGTGCCAGCAGATCAGGACTAGCTCGGGACTACGAGCAGTACTTC. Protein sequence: CASRSGLARDYEQYF.

In nucleotides, the CDR3 is TGTGCCAGCAGACCCTCAGGGGGTGGCTACACCTTC. Protein sequence: CASRPSGGGYTF. The rearrangement links TRBV6-6 to TRBJ1-2; 7 bases map to TRBD1. This CDR3 spans 12 amino acids. Losses at the gene ends were 6 bases for V and 7 bases for J; bases not matched to a gene: 5. Germline values: CDR1 MNHNY, CDR2 SVGAGI (reference sequence).

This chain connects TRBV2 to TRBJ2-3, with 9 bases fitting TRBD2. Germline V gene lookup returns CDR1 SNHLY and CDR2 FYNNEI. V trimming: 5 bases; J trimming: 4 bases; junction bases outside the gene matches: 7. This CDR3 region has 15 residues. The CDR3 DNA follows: TGTGCCAGCAGTAACCTAGCGGGACGGGCAGATACGCAGTATTTT. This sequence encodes CASSNLAGRADTQYF.

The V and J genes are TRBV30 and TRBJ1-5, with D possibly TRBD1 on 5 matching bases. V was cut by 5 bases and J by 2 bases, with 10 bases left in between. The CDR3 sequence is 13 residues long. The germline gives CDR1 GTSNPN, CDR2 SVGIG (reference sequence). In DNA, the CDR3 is TGTGCCTGGGGTGCGGGGGGCAATCAGCCCCAGCATTTT. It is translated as CAWGAGGNQPQHF.

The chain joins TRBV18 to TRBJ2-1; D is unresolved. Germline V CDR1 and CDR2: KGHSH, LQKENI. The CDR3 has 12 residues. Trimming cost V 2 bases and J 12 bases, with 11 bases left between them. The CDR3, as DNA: TGTGCCAGCTCACCATTTGGAGAGGTGCAGTTCTTC. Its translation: CASSPFGEVQFF.

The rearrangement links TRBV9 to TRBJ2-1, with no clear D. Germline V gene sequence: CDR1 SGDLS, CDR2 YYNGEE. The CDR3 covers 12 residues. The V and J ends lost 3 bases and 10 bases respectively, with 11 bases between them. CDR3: CASSATGSEQFF. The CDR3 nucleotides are TGTGCCAGCAGCGCCACCGGGTCGGAGCAGTTCTTC. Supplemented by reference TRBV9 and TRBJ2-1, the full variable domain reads DSGVTQTPKHLITATGQRVTLRCSPRSGDLSVYWYQQSLDQGLQFLIQYYNGEERAKGNILERFSAQQFPDLHSELNLSSLELGDSALYFCASSATGSEQFFGPGTRLTVL.

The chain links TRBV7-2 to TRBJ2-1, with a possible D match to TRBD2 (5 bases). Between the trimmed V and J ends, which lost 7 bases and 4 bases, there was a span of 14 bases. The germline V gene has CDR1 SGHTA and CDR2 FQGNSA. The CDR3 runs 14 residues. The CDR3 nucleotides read TGTGCCAGCACCCCTACCGTAGCGTACAATGAGCAGTTCTTC. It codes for CASTPTVAYNEQFF. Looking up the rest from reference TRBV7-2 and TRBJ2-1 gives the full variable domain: GAGVSQSPSNKVTEKGKDVELRCDPISGHTALYWYRQSLGQGLEFLIYFQGNSAPDKSGLPSDRFSAERTGGSVSTLTIQRTQQEDSAVYLCASTPTVAYNEQFFGPGTRLTVL.

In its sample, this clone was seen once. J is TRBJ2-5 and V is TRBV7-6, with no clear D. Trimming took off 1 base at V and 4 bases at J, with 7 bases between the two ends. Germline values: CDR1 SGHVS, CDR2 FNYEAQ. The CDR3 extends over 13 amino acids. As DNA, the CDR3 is TGTGCCAGCAGCTTAGTACGAGGAGAGACCCAGTACTTC. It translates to CASSLVRGETQYF.

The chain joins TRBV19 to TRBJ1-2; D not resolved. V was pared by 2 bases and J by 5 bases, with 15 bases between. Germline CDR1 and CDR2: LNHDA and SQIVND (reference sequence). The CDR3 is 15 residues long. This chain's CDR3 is CASSISSQRVYGYTF. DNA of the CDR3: TGTGCCAGTAGTATATCTTCTCAGCGCGTTTATGGCTACACCTTC. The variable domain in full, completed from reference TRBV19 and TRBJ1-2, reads DGGITQSPKYLFRKEGQNVTLSCEQNLNHDAMYWYRQDPGQGLRLIYYSQIVNDFQKGDIAEGYSVSREKKESFPLTVTSAQKNPTAFYLCASSISSQRVYGYTFGSGTRLTVV.

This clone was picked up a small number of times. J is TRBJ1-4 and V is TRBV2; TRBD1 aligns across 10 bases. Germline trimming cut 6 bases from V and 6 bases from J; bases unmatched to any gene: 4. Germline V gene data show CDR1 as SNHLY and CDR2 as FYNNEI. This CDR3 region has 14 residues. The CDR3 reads CASRATGGYEKLFF. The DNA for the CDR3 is TGTGCCAGCAGGGCGACAGGGGGCTATGAAAAACTGTTTTTT.

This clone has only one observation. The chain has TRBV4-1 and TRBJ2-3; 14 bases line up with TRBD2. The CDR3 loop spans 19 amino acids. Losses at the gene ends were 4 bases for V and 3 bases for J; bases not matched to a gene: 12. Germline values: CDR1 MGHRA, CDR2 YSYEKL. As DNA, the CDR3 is TGCGCCAGCAGCCGCGCGCCCCTGACTAGCGGGAGGGGTACAGATACGCAGTATTTT. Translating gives CASSRAPLTSGRGTDTQYF.

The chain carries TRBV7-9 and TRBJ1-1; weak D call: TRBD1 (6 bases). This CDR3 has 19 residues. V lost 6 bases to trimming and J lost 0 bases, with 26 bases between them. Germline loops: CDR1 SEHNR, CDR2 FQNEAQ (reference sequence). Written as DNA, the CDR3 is TGTGCCAGCAGTAAGAAAGGGTCCCGTGCAGGGGACATGAACACTGAAGCTTTCTTT. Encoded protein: CASSKKGSRAGDMNTEAFF. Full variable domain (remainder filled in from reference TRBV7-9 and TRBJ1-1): DTGVSQNPRHKITKRGQNVTFRCDPISEHNRLYWYRQTLGQGPEFLTYFQNEAQLEKSRLLSDRFSAERPKGSFSTLEIQRTEQGDSAMYLCASSKKGSRAGDMNTEAFFGQGTRLTVV.

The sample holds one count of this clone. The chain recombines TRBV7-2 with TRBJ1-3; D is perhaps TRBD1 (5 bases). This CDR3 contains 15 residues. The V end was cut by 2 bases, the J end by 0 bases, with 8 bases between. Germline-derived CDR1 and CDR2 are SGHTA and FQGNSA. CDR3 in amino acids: CASSLQGPSGNTIYF. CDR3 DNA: TGTGCCAGCAGCTTACAGGGACCCTCTGGAAACACCATATATTTT.

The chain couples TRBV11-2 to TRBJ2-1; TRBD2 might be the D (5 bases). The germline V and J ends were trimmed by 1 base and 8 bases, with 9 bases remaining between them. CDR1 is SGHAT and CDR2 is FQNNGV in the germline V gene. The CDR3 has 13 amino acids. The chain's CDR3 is CASSLGLAHEQFF. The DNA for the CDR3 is TGTGCCAGCAGCTTAGGGCTAGCCCATGAGCAGTTCTTC.

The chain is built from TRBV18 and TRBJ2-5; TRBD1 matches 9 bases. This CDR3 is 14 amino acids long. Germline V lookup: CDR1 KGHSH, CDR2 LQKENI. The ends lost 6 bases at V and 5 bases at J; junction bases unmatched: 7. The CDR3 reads CASSQGQGGETQYF. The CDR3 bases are TGTGCCAGCTCGCAGGGACAGGGAGGTGAGACCCAGTACTTC.

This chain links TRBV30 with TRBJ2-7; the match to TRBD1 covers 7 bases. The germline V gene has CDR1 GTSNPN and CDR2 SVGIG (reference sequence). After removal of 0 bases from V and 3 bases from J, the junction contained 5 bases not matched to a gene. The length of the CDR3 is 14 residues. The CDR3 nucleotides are TGTGCCTGGAGTGTAAGGGGGACAGACTACGAGCAGTACTTC. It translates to CAWSVRGTDYEQYF.

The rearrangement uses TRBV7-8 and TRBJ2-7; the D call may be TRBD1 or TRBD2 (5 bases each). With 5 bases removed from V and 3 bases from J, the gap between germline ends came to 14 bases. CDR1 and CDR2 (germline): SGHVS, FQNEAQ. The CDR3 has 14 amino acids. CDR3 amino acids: CASSPPGRSYEQYF. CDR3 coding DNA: TGTGCCAGCAGCCCTCCGGGACGGAGCTACGAGCAGTACTTC.

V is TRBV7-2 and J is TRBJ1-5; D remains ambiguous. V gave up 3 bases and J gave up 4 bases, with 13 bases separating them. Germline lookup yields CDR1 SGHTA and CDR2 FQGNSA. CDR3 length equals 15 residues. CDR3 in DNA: TGTGCCAGCAGCTTTCAGGCAGGACTTAATCAGCCCCAGCATTTT. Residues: CASSFQAGLNQPQHF. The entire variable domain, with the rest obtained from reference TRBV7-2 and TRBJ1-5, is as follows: GAGVSQSPSNKVTEKGKDVELRCDPISGHTALYWYRQSLGQGLEFLIYFQGNSAPDKSGLPSDRFSAERTGGSVSTLTIQRTQQEDSAVYLCASSFQAGLNQPQHFGDGTRLSIL.

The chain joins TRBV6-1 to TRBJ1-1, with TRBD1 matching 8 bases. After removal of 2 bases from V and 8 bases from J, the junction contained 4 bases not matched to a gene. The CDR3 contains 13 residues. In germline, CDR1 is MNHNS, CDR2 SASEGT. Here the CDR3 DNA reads TGTGCCAGCAGTGAATTAGGGACAGGAGAAGCTTTCTTT. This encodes CASSELGTGEAFF.